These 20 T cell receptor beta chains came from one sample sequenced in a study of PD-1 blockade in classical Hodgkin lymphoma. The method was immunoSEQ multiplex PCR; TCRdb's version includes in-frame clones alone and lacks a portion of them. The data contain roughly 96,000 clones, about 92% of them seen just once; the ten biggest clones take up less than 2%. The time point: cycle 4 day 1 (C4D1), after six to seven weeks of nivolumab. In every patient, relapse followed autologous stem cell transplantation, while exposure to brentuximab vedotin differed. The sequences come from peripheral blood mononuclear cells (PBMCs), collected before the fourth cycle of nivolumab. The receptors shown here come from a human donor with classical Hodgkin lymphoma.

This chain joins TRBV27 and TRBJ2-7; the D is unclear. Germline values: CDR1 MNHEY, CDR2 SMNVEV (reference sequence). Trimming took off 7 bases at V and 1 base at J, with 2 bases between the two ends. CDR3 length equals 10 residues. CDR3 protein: CASTSYEQYF. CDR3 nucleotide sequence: TGTGCCAGCACTTCCTACGAGCAGTACTTC.

For the CDR3, the DNA is TGTGCCAGCAGCTCAGGAACTAGCGGGTTATCCTACAATGAGCAGTTCTTC. Translation: CASSSGTSGLSYNEQFF. The chain recombines TRBV7-9 with TRBJ2-1, with TRBD2 matching over 9 bases. The CDR3 spans 17 residues. Germline V CDR1 and CDR2: SEHNR, FQNEAQ (reference sequence). Trimming cost V 4 bases and J 1 base; bases outside gene matches: 8.

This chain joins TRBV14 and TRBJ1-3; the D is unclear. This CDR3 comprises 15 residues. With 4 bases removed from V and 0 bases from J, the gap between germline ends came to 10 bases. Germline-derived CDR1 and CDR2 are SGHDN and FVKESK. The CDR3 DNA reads TGTGCCAGCAGCCCGTCTCTATACTCTGGAAACACCATATATTTT. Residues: CASSPSLYSGNTIYF.

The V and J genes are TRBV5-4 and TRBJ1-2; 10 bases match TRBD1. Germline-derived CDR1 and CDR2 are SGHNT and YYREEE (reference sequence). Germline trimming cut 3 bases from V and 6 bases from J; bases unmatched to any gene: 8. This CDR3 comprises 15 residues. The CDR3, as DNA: TGTGCCAGCAGCTCCGGGACAGGGGTTTATAATGGCTACACCTTC. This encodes CASSSGTGVYNGYTF.

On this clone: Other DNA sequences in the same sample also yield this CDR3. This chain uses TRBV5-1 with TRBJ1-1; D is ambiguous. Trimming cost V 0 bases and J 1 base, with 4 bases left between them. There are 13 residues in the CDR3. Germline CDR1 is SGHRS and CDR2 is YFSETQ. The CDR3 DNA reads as TGCGCCAGCAGCTTGGCGTCGAACACTGAAGCTTTCTTT. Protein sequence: CASSLASNTEAFF.

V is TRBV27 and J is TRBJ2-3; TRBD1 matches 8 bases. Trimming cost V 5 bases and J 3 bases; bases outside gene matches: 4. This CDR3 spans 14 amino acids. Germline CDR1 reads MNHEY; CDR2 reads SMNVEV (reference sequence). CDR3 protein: CASSLGQGTDTQYF. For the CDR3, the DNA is TGTGCCAGCAGTCTTGGACAGGGAACAGATACGCAGTATTTT.

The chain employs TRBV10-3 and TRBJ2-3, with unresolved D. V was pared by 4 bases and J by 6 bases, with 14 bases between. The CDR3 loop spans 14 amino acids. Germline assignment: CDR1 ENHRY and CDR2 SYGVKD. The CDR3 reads CAISASMRSDTQYF. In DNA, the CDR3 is TGTGCCATCAGTGCGTCTATGAGGTCCGATACGCAGTATTTT.

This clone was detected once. The CDR3 protein is CASSSRPGLAGIWETQYF. In nucleotides, the CDR3 is TGTGCCAGCAGCTCACGACCGGGACTAGCGGGAATATGGGAGACCCAGTACTTC. The chain couples TRBV5-6 to TRBJ2-5; 13 positions match TRBD2. Germline lookup yields CDR1 SGHDT and CDR2 YYEEEE. The CDR3 totals 18 residues. J lost 5 bases, V lost 3 bases, and 13 bases had no gene match.

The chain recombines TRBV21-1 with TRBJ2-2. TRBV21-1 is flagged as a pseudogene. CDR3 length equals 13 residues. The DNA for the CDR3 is TGTGCCAGCAGCAACGACAACACCGGGGAGCTGTTTTTT. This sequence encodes CASSNDNTGELFF.

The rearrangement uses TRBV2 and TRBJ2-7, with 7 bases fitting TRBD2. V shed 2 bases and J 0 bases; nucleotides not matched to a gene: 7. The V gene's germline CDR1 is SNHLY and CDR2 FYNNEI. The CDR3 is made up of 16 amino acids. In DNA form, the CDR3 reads TGTGCCAGCAGTGAAAGACGGCTAGCGGACTCCTACGAGCAGTACTTC. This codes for CASSERRLADSYEQYF.

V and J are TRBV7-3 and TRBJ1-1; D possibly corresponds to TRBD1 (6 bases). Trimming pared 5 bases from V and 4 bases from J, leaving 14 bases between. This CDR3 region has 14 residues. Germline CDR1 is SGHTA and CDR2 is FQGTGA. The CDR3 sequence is CASSRYRALTEAFF. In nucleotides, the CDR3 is TGTGCCAGCAGCCGCTACAGGGCCCTCACTGAAGCTTTCTTT. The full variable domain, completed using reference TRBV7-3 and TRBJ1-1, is GAGVSQTPSNKVTEKGKYVELRCDPISGHTALYWYRQSLGQGPEFLIYFQGTGAADDSGLPNDRFFAVRPEGSVSTLKIQRTERGDSAVYLCASSRYRALTEAFFGQGTRLTVV.

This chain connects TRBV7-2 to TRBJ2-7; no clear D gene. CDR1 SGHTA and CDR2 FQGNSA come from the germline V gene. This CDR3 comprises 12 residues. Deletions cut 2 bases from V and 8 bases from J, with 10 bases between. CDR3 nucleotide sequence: TGTGCCAGCAGCTTAAACGAGGCGAAGCAGTACTTC. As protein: CASSLNEAKQYF.

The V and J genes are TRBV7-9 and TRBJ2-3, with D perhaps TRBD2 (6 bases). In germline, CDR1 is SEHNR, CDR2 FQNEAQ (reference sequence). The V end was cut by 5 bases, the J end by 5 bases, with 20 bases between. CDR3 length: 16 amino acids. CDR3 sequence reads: CASSRSGQGRKDTQYF. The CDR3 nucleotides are TGTGCCAGCAGCCGCAGCGGGCAGGGTCGGAAAGATACGCAGTATTTT.

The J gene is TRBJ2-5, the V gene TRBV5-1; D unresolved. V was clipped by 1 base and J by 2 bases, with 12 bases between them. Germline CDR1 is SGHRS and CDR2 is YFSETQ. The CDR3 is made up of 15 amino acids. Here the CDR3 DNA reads TGCGCCAGCAGCTTGTGGTCAGGAGAACAAGAGACCCAGTACTTC. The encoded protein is CASSLWSGEQETQYF.

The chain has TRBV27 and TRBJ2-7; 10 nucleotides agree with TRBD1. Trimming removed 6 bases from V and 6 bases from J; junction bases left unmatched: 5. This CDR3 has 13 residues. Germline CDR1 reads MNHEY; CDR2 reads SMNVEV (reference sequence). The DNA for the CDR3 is TGTGCCAGCAGCTGGGACAGGGGTTCCGAGCAGTACTTC. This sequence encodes CASSWDRGSEQYF.

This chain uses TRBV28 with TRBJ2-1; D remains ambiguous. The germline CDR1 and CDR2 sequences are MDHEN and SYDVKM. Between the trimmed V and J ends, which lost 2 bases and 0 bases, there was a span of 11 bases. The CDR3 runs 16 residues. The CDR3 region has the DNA TGTGCCAGCAGTTTACTCGGGCCTTTCTCCTACAATGAGCAGTTCTTC. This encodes CASSLLGPFSYNEQFF.

CDR3 loop: CASNWTAYGYTF. The CDR3 DNA is TGCGCCAGCAACTGGACAGCCTATGGCTACACCTTC. V and J are TRBV23-1 and TRBJ1-2, with D possibly TRBD1 on 6 matching bases. TRBV23-1 is flagged as an ORF with uncertain function. The CDR3 is made up of 12 amino acids. V lost 7 bases, J lost 4 bases, and 10 bases lay in between.

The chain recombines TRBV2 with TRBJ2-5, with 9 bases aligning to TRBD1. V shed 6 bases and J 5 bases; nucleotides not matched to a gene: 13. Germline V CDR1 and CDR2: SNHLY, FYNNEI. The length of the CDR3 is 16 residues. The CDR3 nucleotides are TGTGCCAGCAGGCGAGACTCCACAGGGGGCCGGGAGACCCAGTACTTC. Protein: CASRRDSTGGRETQYF.

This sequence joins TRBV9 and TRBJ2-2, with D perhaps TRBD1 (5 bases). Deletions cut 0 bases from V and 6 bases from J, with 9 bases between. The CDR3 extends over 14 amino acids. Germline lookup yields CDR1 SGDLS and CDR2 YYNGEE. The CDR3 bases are TGTGCCAGCAGCGTAGCTGGGGCGGCCGGGGAGCTGTTTTTT. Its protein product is CASSVAGAAGELFF.

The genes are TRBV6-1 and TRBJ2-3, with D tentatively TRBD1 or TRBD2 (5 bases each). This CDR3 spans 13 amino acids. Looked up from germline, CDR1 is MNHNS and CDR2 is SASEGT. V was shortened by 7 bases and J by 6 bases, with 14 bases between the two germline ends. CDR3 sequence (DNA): TGTGCCAGCATAGGGGACCGCGGGGATACGCAGTATTTT. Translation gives CASIGDRGDTQYF.